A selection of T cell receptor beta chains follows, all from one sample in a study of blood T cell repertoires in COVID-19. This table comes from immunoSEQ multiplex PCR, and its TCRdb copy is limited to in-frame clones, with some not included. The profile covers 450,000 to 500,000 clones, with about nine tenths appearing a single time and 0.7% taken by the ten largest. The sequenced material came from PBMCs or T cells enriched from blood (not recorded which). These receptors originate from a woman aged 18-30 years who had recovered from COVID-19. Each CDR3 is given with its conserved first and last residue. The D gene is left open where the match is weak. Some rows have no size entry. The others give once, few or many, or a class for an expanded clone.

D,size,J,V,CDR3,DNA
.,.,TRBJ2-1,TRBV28,CASQRNEQFF,TGTGCCAGCCAGCGGAATGAGCAGTTCTTC
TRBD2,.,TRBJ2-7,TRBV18,CASSPQRLAGEIYEQYF,TGTGCCAGCTCACCACAACGCCTAGCGGGGGAGATATACGAGCAGTACTTC
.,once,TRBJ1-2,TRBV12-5,CAGFRDTSNYGYTF,TGTGCTGGTTTCCGGGACACCTCTAACTATGGCTACACCTTC
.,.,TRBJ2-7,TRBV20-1,CSAMDRYGQYF,TGCAGTGCTATGGACAGATACGGGCAGTACTTC
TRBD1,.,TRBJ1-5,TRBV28,CASSLFGTGGGQPQHF,TGTGCCAGCAGTTTGTTCGGGACAGGGGGCGGGCAGCCCCAGCATTTT
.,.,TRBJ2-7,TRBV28,CASSSGDFGQYF,TGTGCCAGCAGTTCTGGGGACTTCGGGCAGTACTTC
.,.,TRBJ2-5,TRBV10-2,CASSTGYKAGETQYF,TGCGCCAGCAGTACCGGGTACAAGGCTGGGGAGACCCAGTACTTC
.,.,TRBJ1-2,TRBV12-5,CASGPAGRLVTF,TGTGCTAGTGGCCCTGCGGGCCGTCTTGTCACCTTC
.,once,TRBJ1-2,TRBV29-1,CSAASGTYGYTF,TGCAGCGCGGCCTCCGGGACTTATGGCTACACCTTC
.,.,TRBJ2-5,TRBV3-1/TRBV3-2,CASSQAAGAGETQYF,TGTGCCAGCAGCCAAGCGGCGGGGGCGGGCGAGACCCAGTACTTC
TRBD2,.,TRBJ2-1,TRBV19,CASRQASGGANEQFF,TGTGCCAGTCGCCAGGCTAGCGGGGGGGCTAATGAGCAGTTCTTC
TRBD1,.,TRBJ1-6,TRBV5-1,CASSLGGLYSPLHF,TGCGCCAGCAGCTTAGGGGGCCTTTATTCACCCCTCCACTTT
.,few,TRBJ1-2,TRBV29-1,CSVEFGQGKNYGYTF,TGCAGCGTTGAGTTCGGCCAGGGGAAAAACTATGGCTACACCTTC
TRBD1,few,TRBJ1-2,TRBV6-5,CASSYGDRDGYTF,TGTGCCAGCAGTTACGGGGACAGGGATGGCTACACCTTC
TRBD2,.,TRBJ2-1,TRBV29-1,CSVREGLAVANEQFF,TGCAGCGTCCGCGAGGGACTAGCGGTAGCCAATGAGCAGTTCTTC
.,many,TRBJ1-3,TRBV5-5,CASSSNIHSGNTIYF,TGTGCCAGCAGCTCAAACATACACTCTGGAAACACCATATATTTT
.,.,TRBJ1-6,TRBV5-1,CASSSQNSPLHF,TGCGCCAGCAGCTCACAGAATTCACCCCTCCACTTT
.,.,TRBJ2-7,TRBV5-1,CASSQDGGRLVDEQYF,TGCGCCAGCAGCCAGGACGGGGGGCGGTTGGTCGACGAGCAGTACTTC
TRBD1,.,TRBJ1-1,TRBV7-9,CASSLAQGGDTEAFF,TGTGCCAGCAGCTTAGCCCAGGGGGGTGACACTGAAGCTTTCTTT
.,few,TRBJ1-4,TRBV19,CASSIEGEPPEKLFF,TGTGCCAGTAGTATAGAAGGGGAACCGCCCGAAAAACTGTTTTTT
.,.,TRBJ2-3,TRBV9,CASSADSTDTQYF,TGTGCCAGCAGCGCCGACTCCACAGATACGCAGTATTTT
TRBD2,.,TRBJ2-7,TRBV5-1,CASSLEDSGGLYEQYF,TGCGCCAGCAGCTTGGAAGATAGCGGGGGACTTTACGAGCAGTACTTC
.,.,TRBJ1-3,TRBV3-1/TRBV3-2,CASSQDGRGTIYF,TGTGCCAGCAGCCAAGACGGGAGGGGCACCATATATTTT
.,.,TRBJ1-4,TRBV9,CASSVGPELNEKLFF,TGTGCCAGCAGCGTAGGGCCAGAACTAAATGAAAAACTGTTTTTT
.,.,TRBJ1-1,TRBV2,CASLPGGLNTEAFF,TGTGCCAGCCTCCCAGGAGGCCTGAACACTGAAGCTTTCTTT
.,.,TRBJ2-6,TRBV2,CASRNPGTSSGANVLTF,TGTGCCAGCAGAAATCCAGGGACAAGTTCTGGGGCCAACGTCCTGACTTTC
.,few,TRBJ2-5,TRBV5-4,CASSGPGAEQETQYF,TGTGCCAGCAGCGGGCCGGGAGCAGAACAAGAGACCCAGTACTTC
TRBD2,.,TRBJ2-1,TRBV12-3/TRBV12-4,CASSFGGVNEQFF,TGTGCCAGCAGTTTCGGGGGGGTTAATGAGCAGTTCTTC
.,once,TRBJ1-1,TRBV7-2,CASSFTPGASGKAFF,TGTGCCAGCAGCTTTACCCCAGGGGCCAGCGGAAAAGCTTTCTTT
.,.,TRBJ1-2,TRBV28,CASREPSNYGYTF,TGTGCCAGCAGAGAGCCCTCTAACTATGGCTACACCTTC
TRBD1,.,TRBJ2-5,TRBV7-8,CASSLDREETQYF,TGTGCCAGCAGCTTGGACAGGGAAGAGACCCAGTACTTC
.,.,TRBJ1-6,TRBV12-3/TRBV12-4,CASSLGATPLHF,TGTGCCAGCAGTCTGGGGGCTACACCCCTCCACTTT
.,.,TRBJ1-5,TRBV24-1,CATSGPGSNQPQHF,TGTGCCACCAGTGGCCCAGGGAGCAATCAGCCCCAGCATTTT
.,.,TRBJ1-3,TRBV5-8,CASSLKRNTIYF,TGTGCCAGCAGCTTGAAGCGAAACACCATATATTTT
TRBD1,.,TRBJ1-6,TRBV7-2,CASSLSTGGNSPLHF,TGTGCCAGCAGCTTAAGTACAGGGGGGAATTCACCCCTCCACTTT
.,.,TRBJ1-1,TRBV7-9,CASSYADGLLNEAFF,TGTGCCAGCAGCTATGCCGACGGACTGCTAAATGAAGCTTTCTTT
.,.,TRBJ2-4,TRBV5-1,CASSAGTAIRENIQYF,TGCGCCAGCAGCGCGGGGACCGCTATCCGGGAGAACATTCAGTACTTC
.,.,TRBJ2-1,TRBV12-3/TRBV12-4,CASSNSGRQFF,TGTGCCAGCAGTAATTCTGGCCGGCAGTTCTTC
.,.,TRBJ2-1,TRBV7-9,CASSFSLSYNEQFF,TGTGCCAGCAGCTTTTCCCTCTCCTACAATGAGCAGTTCTTC
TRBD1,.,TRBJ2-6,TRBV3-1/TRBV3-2,CASSHLTGAGANVLTF,TGTGCCAGCAGCCACCTGACAGGGGCTGGGGCCAACGTCCTGACTTTC
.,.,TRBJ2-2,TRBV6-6,CASTLEANTGELFF,TGTGCCAGCACATTAGAAGCGAACACCGGGGAGCTGTTTTTT
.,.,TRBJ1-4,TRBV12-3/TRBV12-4,CASSLTSEKLFF,TGTGCCAGCAGTTTAACGAGTGAAAAACTGTTTTTT
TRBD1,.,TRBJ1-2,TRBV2,CASRGTGDHNYGYTF,TGTGCCAGCAGGGGGACAGGGGACCATAACTATGGCTACACCTTC
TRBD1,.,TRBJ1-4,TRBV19,CASGDRDHEKLFF,TGTGCCAGTGGGGACAGGGACCATGAAAAACTGTTTTTT
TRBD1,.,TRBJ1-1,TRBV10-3,CATGGPLNTEAFF,TGTGCCACAGGGGGGCCCTTGAACACTGAAGCTTTCTTT
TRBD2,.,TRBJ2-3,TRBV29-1,CSARGLAGPTDTQYF,TGCAGCGCCCGGGGACTAGCGGGCCCCACAGATACGCAGTATTTT
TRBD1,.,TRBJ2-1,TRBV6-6,CASSPTPGTGDPNEQFF,TGTGCCAGCAGTCCCACTCCCGGGACAGGGGACCCCAATGAGCAGTTCTTC
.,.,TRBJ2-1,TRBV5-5,CASSPLLHSDEQFF,TGTGCCAGCAGCCCACTCCTACATAGCGATGAGCAGTTCTTC
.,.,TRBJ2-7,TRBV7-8,CASSLGGAAYEQYF,TGTGCCAGCAGCTTGGGGGGGGCGGCATACGAGCAGTACTTC
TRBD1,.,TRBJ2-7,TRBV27,CASSLNRGVREQYF,TGTGCCAGCAGTTTAAACAGGGGGGTAAGAGAGCAGTACTTC
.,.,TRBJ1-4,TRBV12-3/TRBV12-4,CASSQPGEEKLFF,TGTGCCAGCAGTCAACCCGGGGAGGAAAAACTGTTTTTT
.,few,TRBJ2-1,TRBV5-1,CASSFGGSYNEQFF,TGCGCCAGCAGCTTCGGGGGCTCCTACAATGAGCAGTTCTTC
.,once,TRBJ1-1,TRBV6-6,CASSYSMAGIAEAFF,TGTGCCAGCAGTTACTCGATGGCGGGGATAGCTGAAGCTTTCTTT